Presented here are 16 T cell receptor beta chains from one specimen sequenced in a study of T cells after yellow fever vaccination. TCRdb reanalysed the 5' RACE reads using MiXCR and keeps one entry per CDR3 protein. The table lists approximately 510,000 distinct CDR3 sequences, 21% of them singletons. The sample in question was PBMCs, obtained approximately 20 days after the first yellow fever vaccination. The receptors stem from a man in his late teens or twenties who received the YFV17D yellow fever vaccine.

CDR3 DNA sequence: TGTGCCAGCACCTCCCTAAGTGGCGGGGAGCTGTTTTTT. It translates to CASTSLSGGELFF. The chain employs TRBV5-5 and TRBJ2-2; no firm D call. Deletions cut 6 bases from V and 7 bases from J, with 13 bases between. This CDR3 has 13 residues. In germline, CDR1 is SGHKS, CDR2 YYEKEE (reference sequence).

This clonotype was observed a handful of times. V gene TRBV4-2 combines with J gene TRBJ2-1; 9 bases align to TRBD2. The CDR3 extends over 17 amino acids. The germline V gene has CDR1 LGHNA and CDR2 YNFKEQ. With 0 bases clipped from V and 5 bases from J, the junction kept 8 bases outside the gene matches. The CDR3 is CASSQDVVASGDNEQFF. CDR3 DNA: TGTGCCAGCAGCCAAGATGTAGTTGCTAGCGGGGACAATGAGCAGTTCTTC.

This clonotype was observed a handful of times. The chain couples TRBV7-8 to TRBJ2-5; unclear D gene. Germline assignment: CDR1 SGHVS and CDR2 FQNEAQ. This CDR3 is built from 15 residues. V lost 0 bases and J 4 bases, leaving 12 bases between the germline ends. CDR3 loop: CASSLANSPPETQYF. For the CDR3, the DNA is TGTGCCAGCAGCTTAGCCAATTCGCCCCCAGAGACCCAGTACTTC.

Only a few counts were recorded for this clonotype. The chain links TRBV6-1 to TRBJ2-1; tentative D call: TRBD1 (6 bases). Between the trimmed V and J ends, which lost 5 bases and 0 bases, there was a span of 8 bases. This CDR3 is built from 14 residues. The germline gives CDR1 MNHNS, CDR2 SASEGT. The CDR3 is CASSRDNSYNEQFF. The CDR3 bases are TGTGCCAGCAGTCGGGACAACTCCTACAATGAGCAGTTCTTC.

This clonotype came up a few times. The V and J genes are TRBV6-1 and TRBJ1-5; D remains unclear. The length of the CDR3 is 13 residues. The germline V gene has CDR1 MNHNS and CDR2 SASEGT. Trimming removed 6 bases at V and 0 bases at J, with 6 bases between. CDR3 nucleotide sequence: TGTGCCAGCAGAGAGGTTAGCAATCAGCCCCAGCATTTT. Translation: CASREVSNQPQHF.

In this sample, this clonotype turned up a few times. The chain employs TRBV18 and TRBJ2-3, with D possibly being TRBD1 (6 bases). V lost 3 bases and J 6 bases, leaving 10 bases between the germline ends. The CDR3 runs 13 residues. Germline CDR1 is KGHSH and CDR2 is LQKENI. CDR3: CASSPDRSDTQYF. The CDR3 nucleotides read TGTGCCAGCTCACCTGACAGGTCGGATACGCAGTATTTT.

V gene TRBV6-2 or TRBV6-3 combines with J gene TRBJ2-3, with 8 positions matching TRBD1. Germline values: CDR1 MNHEY, CDR2 SVGEGT. The CDR3 sequence is 12 residues long. Losses at the gene ends were 7 bases for V and 8 bases for J; bases not matched to a gene: 5. CDR3 nucleotides: TGTGCCAGCACACAGGGGGTTTTTACGCAGTATTTT. As protein: CASTQGVFTQYF.

This clonotype has only a few counts. J is TRBJ2-7 and V is TRBV7-2; 8 bases fit TRBD1. The CDR3 is 16 amino acids. The germline CDR1 and CDR2 sequences are SGHTA and FQGNSA. Trimming at V came to 0 bases and at J to 2 bases, leaving 6 bases not matched to a gene. The CDR3 is CASSLAPRQGTYEQYV. The CDR3 bases are TGTGCCAGCAGCTTAGCGCCGCGACAGGGGACCTACGAGCAGTACGTC.

The chain recombines TRBV20-1 with TRBJ2-7; tentatively, D is TRBD1 (5 bases). CDR3 length: 14 amino acids. Per germline, CDR1 DFQATT and CDR2 SNEGSKA (reference sequence). Trimming cost V 4 bases and J 0 bases, with 13 bases left between them. This CDR3 is CSAKGARLSYEQYV. The CDR3 nucleotides read TGCAGTGCTAAAGGGGCAAGGCTCTCCTACGAGCAGTACGTC.

This clonotype has more than one count but fewer than ten. V usage is TRBV10-3 and J usage is TRBJ2-3, with TRBD1 matching 7 bases. With 4 bases clipped from V and 1 base from J, the junction kept 2 bases outside the gene matches. The CDR3 consists of 14 residues. Germline CDR1 reads ENHRY; CDR2 reads SYGVKD. The CDR3, as DNA: TGTGCCATCAGTGGAACAGGGGGCACAGATACGCAGTATTTT. It encodes CAISGTGGTDTQYF.

This clonotype has at least ten counts. The rearrangement uses TRBV12-3 or TRBV12-4 and TRBJ2-5; TRBD1 aligns across 11 bases. J gave up 5 bases and V 8 bases, and 4 bases lay outside the gene matches. The CDR3 is made up of 13 amino acids. The CDR3 sequence is CASRTGGTETQYF. The CDR3 nucleotides read TGTGCCAGCCGGACAGGGGGCACGGAGACCCAGTACTTC.

V is TRBV5-8 and J is TRBJ2-7, with D possibly TRBD1 on 6 matching bases. Trimming pared 6 bases from V and 2 bases from J, leaving 15 bases between. Germline V lookup: CDR1 SGHTS, CDR2 YDEGEE. This CDR3 contains 14 residues. CDR3 protein: CASKGQGQTYEQYV. For the CDR3, the DNA is TGTGCCAGCAAGGGTCAGGGGCAAACCTACGAGCAGTACGTC.

The V call is TRBV7-9, the J call TRBJ1-1; D not resolved. Trimming took 9 bases from V and 1 from J, leaving 15 bases between them. CDR3 length: 14 residues. Germline V gene lookup returns CDR1 SEHNR and CDR2 FQNEAQ (reference sequence). The CDR3: CASRSLEWNTEAFF. In nucleotides, the CDR3 is TGTGCCAGTAGGAGTCTGGAGTGGAACACTGAAGCTTTCTTT.

J is TRBJ2-1 and V is TRBV27; D uncertain. Germline V gene sequence: CDR1 MNHEY, CDR2 SMNVEV (reference sequence). The CDR3 has 14 amino acids. Deletions cut 7 bases from V and 0 bases from J, with 10 bases between. The CDR3 nucleotides are TGTGCCAGCAAGCCGCCGAGCTCCTACAATGAGCAGTTCTTC. It codes for CASKPPSSYNEQFF.

This clonotype was picked up a small number of times. The CDR3 here is CASRLRADTQYF. The CDR3 DNA is TGTGCCAGCAGACTTAGGGCAGATACGCAGTATTTT. This sequence joins TRBV12-3 or TRBV12-4 and TRBJ2-3; D unclear. Deletions cut 6 bases from V and 4 bases from J, with 8 bases between. This CDR3 region has 12 residues.

A few counts support this clonotype. Here the CDR3 reads CASSLTSSETQYF. The CDR3 bases are TGTGCCAGCAGCTTAACTAGTTCTGAGACCCAGTACTTC. The chain uses TRBV11-2 and TRBJ2-5; D perhaps matches TRBD2 (5 bases). The CDR3 has 13 amino acids. V lost 2 bases, J lost 5 bases, and 9 bases lay in between. Germline V gene lookup returns CDR1 SGHAT and CDR2 FQNNGV.